This entry lists 15 T cell receptor beta chains sequenced from one sample in a study of blood T cells in healthy people across ages. Primers used in a second PCR of roughly 6 to 12 cycles were a sample-barcoded 5' primer and a J-beta primer mix. TCRdb recomputed calls from the 5' RACE reads with MiXCR, one row per CDR3 protein. The sample carries about 290,000 distinct CDR3 sequences, 27% recorded once. The source material was blood. Receptors originate from a woman in her 70s in good health.

There are a few counts of this clonotype. The V call is TRBV11-2, the J call TRBJ2-5; 7 positions agree with TRBD1. CDR1 and CDR2 (germline): SGHAT, FQNNGV. The CDR3 runs to 14 residues. CDR3 amino acids: CTGLRTGYQETQYF. Here the CDR3 DNA reads TGTACCGGCCTTAGGACAGGATACCAAGAGACCCAGTACTTC.

This clonotype was seen a handful of times. The CDR3: CASIKAPQVRTEAFF. The CDR3 bases are TGTGCCAGCATCAAAGCCCCGCAGGTTCGTACTGAAGCTTTCTTT. The rearrangement links TRBV28 to TRBJ1-1; D remains ambiguous. Trimming took 7 bases from V and 5 from J, leaving 20 bases between them. CDR1 is MDHEN and CDR2 is SYDVKM in the germline V gene. There are 15 residues in the CDR3.

This clonotype was observed a handful of times. The chain has TRBV7-2 and TRBJ2-3, with D perhaps TRBD2 (5 bases). Germline V gene sequence: CDR1 SGHTA, CDR2 FQGNSA. Trimming stripped 0 bases from V and 2 bases from J, with 9 bases between. The CDR3 is 15 amino acids. The CDR3 reads CASSLAPGSTDTQYF. The CDR3 DNA reads as TGTGCCAGCAGCTTAGCACCGGGGTCCACAGATACGCAGTATTTT.

The CDR3 DNA sequence: TGTGCCAGCCGGGACTTTAACTATGGCTACACCTTC. Encoded protein: CASRDFNYGYTF. V is TRBV28 and J is TRBJ1-2; perhaps TRBD1 as D (5 bases). Germline-derived CDR1 and CDR2 are MDHEN and SYDVKM. This CDR3 contains 12 residues. V was pared by 8 bases and J by 1 base, with 8 bases between.

This clonotype was observed a handful of times. The V and J genes are TRBV5-6 and TRBJ1-4; D remains ambiguous. Germline CDR1 and CDR2: SGHDT and YYEEEE. The ends were cut back, 3 bases at V and 7 bases at J, with 4 bases in the middle. This CDR3 region has 11 residues. In nucleotides, the CDR3 is TGTGCCAGCAGCTCGAGTGAAAAACTGTTTTTT. This gives the protein CASSSSEKLFF.

The chain has TRBV27 and TRBJ2-2, with no clear D. V was trimmed by 2 bases and J by 5 bases, leaving 12 bases between them. The CDR3 loop spans 15 amino acids. The germline V gene encodes CDR1 MNHEY and CDR2 SMNVEV (reference sequence). Here the CDR3 reads CASSLVYSLTGELFF. The CDR3 bases are TGTGCCAGCAGTTTAGTTTATAGCTTAACCGGGGAGCTGTTTTTT.

The J gene is TRBJ2-3, the V gene TRBV9; D could derive from TRBD1 or TRBD2 (5 bases each). This CDR3 has 13 residues. Trimming left V 5 bases short and J 6 bases short, with 13 bases between. Germline lookup yields CDR1 SGDLS and CDR2 YYNGEE. CDR3 sequence (DNA): TGTGCCAGCAGTTTGAGGGGCGGTGATACGCAGTATTTT. Its protein is CASSLRGGDTQYF.

On this clonotype: A much larger clone sits a single nucleotide away, making a read error possible. The rearrangement joins TRBV12-3 or TRBV12-4 to TRBJ2-5; tentative D call: TRBD2 (6 bases). Trimming took 5 bases from V and 9 from J, leaving 16 bases between them. The CDR3 is 13 amino acids. CDR3 sequence reads: CASSIRRGEAQYF. CDR3 sequence (DNA): TGTGCCAGCAGTATTCGGAGAGGGGAGGCCCAGTACTTC.

This clonotype came up once. V gene TRBV20-1 combines with J gene TRBJ1-1; 9 bases map to TRBD1. Trimming took 3 bases from V and 1 from J; bases not matched to a gene: 6. This CDR3 has 15 amino acids. Germline V gene lookup returns CDR1 DFQATT and CDR2 SNEGSKA (reference sequence). Written as DNA, the CDR3 is TGCAGTGCTAGGGGGACAGGGAGGGGGAACACTGAAGCTTTCTTT. Translating gives CSARGTGRGNTEAFF.

In its sample, this clonotype was seen a few times. The J gene is TRBJ1-4, the V gene TRBV6-6; D is ambiguous. Germline V gene sequence: CDR1 MNHNY, CDR2 SVGAGI (reference sequence). Trimming pared 2 bases from V and 2 bases from J, leaving 6 bases between. CDR3 length equals 14 residues. Here the CDR3 reads CASSYGRTNEKLFF. CDR3 DNA: TGTGCCAGCAGTTACGGGAGGACTAATGAAAAACTGTTTTTT.

In this sample, this clonotype turned up a few times. This chain links TRBV6-1 with TRBJ2-1; 7 bases match TRBD2. The J call could be wrong; TRBJ2-5 is a better fit for the DNA end. This CDR3 is 13 amino acids long. Germline V gives CDR1 MNHNS, CDR2 SASEGT. Here the CDR3 reads CASPQAPGGTQYF. The DNA of the CDR3 is TGTGCCAGTCCCCAAGCCCCGGGGGGGACCCAGTACTTC.

This clonotype has a handful of counts. For the CDR3, the DNA is TGTGCCAGCAGTTCCCCTCCCCTAGCGGGGGACAATGAGCAGTTCTTC. This sequence encodes CASSSPPLAGDNEQFF. The chain couples TRBV28 to TRBJ2-1; TRBD2 matches 10 bases. This CDR3 has 16 amino acids. Per germline, CDR1 MDHEN and CDR2 SYDVKM. The trim removed 4 bases at V and 5 bases at J, leaving 8 bases unmatched.

The rearrangement links TRBV12-3 or TRBV12-4 to TRBJ2-3; D gene uncertain. Trimming pared 7 bases from V and 5 bases from J, leaving 10 bases between. This CDR3 region has 12 residues. The CDR3 reads CASMGTIDTQYF. The CDR3 DNA is TGTGCCAGCATGGGTACAATAGATACGCAGTATTTT.

The chain is built from TRBV2 and TRBJ1-2; possibly TRBD1 for D (5 bases). Germline CDR1 SNHLY, CDR2 FYNNEI. The ends were cut back, 7 bases at V and 7 bases at J, with 13 bases in the middle. The CDR3 is made up of 12 amino acids. The DNA for the CDR3 is TGTGCCAGCACCGGACGGGGCAGTGGCTACACCTTC. This encodes CASTGRGSGYTF.

This sequence joins TRBV5-8 and TRBJ1-4; D is ambiguous. The CDR3 length is 15 residues. CDR1 SGHTS and CDR2 YDEGEE come from the germline V gene. The germline V and J ends were trimmed by 4 bases and 2 bases, with 12 bases remaining between them. The CDR3 is CASSRLVSTNEKLFF. The CDR3 coding sequence is TGTGCCAGCAGCCGTCTAGTGTCTACTAATGAAAAACTGTTTTTT.